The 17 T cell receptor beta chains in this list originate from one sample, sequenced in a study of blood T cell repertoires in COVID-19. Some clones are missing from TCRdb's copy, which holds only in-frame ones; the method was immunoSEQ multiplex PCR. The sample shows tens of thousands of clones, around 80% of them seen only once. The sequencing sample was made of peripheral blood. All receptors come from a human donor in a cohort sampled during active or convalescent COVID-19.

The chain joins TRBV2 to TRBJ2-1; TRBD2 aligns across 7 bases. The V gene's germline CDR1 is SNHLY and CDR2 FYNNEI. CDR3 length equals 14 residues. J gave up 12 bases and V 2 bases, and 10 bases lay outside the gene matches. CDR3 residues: CASSESGGESGQFF. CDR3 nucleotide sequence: TGTGCCAGCAGTGAATCTGGGGGGGAGAGTGGGCAGTTCTTC.

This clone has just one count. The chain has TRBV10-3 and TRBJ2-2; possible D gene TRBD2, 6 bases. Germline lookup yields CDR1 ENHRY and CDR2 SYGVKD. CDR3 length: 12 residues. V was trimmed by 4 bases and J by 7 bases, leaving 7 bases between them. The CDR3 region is CAISAGVGELFF. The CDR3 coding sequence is TGTGCCATCAGTGCGGGGGTCGGGGAGCTGTTTTTT.

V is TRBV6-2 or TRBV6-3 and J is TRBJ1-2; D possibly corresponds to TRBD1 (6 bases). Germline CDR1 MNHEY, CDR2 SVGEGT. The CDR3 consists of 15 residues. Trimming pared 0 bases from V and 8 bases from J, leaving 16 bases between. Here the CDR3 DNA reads TGTGCCAGCAGTTACTCCACAGGACTCCAGGGGGGCTACACCTTC. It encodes CASSYSTGLQGGYTF.

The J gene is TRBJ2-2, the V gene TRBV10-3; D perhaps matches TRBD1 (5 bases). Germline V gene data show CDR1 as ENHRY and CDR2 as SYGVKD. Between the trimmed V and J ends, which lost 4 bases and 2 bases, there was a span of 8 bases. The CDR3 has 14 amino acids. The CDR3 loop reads CAISGDSNTGELFF. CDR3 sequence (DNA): TGTGCCATCAGTGGCGACAGTAACACCGGGGAGCTGTTTTTT.

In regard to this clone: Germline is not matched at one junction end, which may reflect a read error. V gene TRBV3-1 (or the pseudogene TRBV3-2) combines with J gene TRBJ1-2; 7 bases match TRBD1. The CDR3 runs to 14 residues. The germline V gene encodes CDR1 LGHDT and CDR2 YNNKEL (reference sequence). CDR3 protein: CASSQDLTRQGGFF. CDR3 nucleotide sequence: TGTGCCAGCAGCCAAGATTTAACGAGACAGGGAGGTTTCTTC.

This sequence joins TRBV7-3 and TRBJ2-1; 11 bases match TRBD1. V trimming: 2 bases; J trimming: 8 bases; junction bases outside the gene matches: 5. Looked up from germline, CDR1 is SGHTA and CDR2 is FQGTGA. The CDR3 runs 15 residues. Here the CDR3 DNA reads TGTGCCAGCAGCTTAGGACAGGGGGCGGGCTATGAGCAGTTCTTC. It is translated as CASSLGQGAGYEQFF.

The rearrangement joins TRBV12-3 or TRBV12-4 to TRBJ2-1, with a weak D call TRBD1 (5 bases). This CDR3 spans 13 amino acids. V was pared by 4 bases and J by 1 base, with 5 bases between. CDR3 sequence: CASSSGSYNEQFF. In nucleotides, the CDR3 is TGTGCCAGCAGTTCAGGGTCCTACAATGAGCAGTTCTTC.

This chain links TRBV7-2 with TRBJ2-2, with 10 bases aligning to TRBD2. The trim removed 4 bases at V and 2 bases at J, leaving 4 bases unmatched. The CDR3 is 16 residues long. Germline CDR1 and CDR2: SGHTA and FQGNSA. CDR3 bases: TGTGCCAGCAGCTCCTCACTAGCGGGAAACACCGGGGAGCTGTTTTTT. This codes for CASSSSLAGNTGELFF.

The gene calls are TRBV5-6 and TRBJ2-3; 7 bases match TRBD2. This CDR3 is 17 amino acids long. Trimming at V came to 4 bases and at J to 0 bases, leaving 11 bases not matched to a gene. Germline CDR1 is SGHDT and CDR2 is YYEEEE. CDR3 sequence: CASSPRTGGGSTDTQYF. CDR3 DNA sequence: TGTGCCAGCAGCCCGAGGACTGGCGGGGGTAGCACAGATACGCAGTATTTT. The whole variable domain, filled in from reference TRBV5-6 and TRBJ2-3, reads DAGVTQSPTHLIKTRGQQVTLRCSPKSGHDTVSWYQQALGQGPQFIFQYYEEEERQRGNFPDRFSGHQFPNYSSELNVNALLLGDSALYLCASSPRTGGGSTDTQYFGPGTRLTVL.

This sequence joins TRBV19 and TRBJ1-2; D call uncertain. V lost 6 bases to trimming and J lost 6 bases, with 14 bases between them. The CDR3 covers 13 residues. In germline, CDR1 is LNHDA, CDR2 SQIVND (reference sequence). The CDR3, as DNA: TGTGCCAGTAGGGGCTCCGCAGAGCATGGCTACACCTTC. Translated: CASRGSAEHGYTF. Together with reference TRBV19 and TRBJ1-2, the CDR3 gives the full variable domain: DGGITQSPKYLFRKEGQNVTLSCEQNLNHDAMYWYRQDPGQGLRLIYYSQIVNDFQKGDIAEGYSVSREKKESFPLTVTSAQKNPTAFYLCASRGSAEHGYTFGSGTRLTVV.

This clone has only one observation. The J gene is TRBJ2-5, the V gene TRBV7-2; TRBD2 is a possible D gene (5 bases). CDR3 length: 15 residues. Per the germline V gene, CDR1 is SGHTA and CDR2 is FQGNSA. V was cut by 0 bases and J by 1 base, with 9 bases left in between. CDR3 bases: TGTGCCAGCAGCTTAGCCCCGGGGATCCAAGAGACCCAGTACTTC. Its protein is CASSLAPGIQETQYF.

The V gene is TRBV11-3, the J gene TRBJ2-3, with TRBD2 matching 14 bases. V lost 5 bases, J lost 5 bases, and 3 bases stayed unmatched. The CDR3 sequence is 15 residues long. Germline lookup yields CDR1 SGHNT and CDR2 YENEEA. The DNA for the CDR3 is TGTGCCAGCAGCCCCGGGACTAGCGGGGGAGATACGCAGTATTTT. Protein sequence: CASSPGTSGGDTQYF.

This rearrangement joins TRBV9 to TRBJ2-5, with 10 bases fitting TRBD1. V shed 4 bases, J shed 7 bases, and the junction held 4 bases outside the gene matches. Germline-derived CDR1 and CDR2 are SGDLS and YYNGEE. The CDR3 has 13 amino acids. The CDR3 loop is CASSPGDRGTQYF. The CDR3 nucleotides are TGTGCCAGCAGCCCCGGGGACAGGGGGACCCAGTACTTC.

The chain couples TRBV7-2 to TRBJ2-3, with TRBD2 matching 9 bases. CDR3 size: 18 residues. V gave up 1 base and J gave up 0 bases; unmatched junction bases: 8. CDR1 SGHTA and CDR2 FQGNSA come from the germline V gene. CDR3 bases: TGTGCCAGCAGCTTAGTTCAGACTAGCGGTCTTAGCACAGATACGCAGTATTTT. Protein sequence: CASSLVQTSGLSTDTQYF. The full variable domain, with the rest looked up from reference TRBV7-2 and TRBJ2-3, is GAGVSQSPSNKVTEKGKDVELRCDPISGHTALYWYRQSLGQGLEFLIYFQGNSAPDKSGLPSDRFSAERTGGSVSTLTIQRTQQEDSAVYLCASSLVQTSGLSTDTQYFGPGTRLTVL.

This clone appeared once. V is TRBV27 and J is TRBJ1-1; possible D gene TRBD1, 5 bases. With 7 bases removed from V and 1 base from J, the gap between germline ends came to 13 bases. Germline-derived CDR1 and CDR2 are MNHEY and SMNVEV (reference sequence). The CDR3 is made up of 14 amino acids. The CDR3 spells CASKIRGENTEAFF. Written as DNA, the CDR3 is TGTGCCAGCAAGATTAGGGGTGAGAACACTGAAGCTTTCTTT.

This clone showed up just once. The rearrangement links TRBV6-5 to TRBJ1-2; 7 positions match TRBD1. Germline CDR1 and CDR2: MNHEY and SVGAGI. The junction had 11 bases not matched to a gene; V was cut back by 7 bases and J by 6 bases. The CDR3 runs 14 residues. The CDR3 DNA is TGTGCCAGCAAGCTTGGGCAGGGGGACCATGGCTACACCTTC. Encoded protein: CASKLGQGDHGYTF.

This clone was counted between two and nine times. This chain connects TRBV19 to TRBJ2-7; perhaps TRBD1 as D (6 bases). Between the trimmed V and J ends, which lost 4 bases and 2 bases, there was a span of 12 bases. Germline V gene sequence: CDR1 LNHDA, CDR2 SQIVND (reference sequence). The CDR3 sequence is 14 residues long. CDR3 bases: TGTGCCAGTAGTACAACAGGGTACCCCTACGAGCAGTACTTC. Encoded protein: CASSTTGYPYEQYF.